A selection of T cell receptor beta chains follows, all from one sample in a study of shared clonotypes between healthy human individuals. Using immunoSEQ multiplex PCR, the repertoire was profiled, and TCRdb retains in-frame clones only, with some absent. This sample has roughly 1,500,000 clones; approximately 98.5% occur once, and the top ten carry about 0.34%. The sequenced material came from naive CD4+ T cells sorted from blood. These receptors all stem from a man aged 30 to 39 in good health. CDR3s leave out the opening cysteine and the closing phenylalanine or tryptophan. D genes are given only for firm matches.

length | J | D | V | CDR3
13 | TRBJ1-2 | TRBD1 | TRBV6-5 | ASSYLGGTGYGYT
12 | TRBJ2-7 | TRBD1 | TRBV25-1 | ASKPDRGESEQY
11 | TRBJ2-7 | . | TRBV28 | ASREGSSYEQY
10 | TRBJ2-1 | . | TRBV28 | ASSLGGYEQF
15 | TRBJ1-3 | . | TRBV7-2 | ASSKKLGPDSGNTIY
9 | TRBJ2-3 | . | TRBV4-1 | ASSQGDTQY
12 | TRBJ2-7 | . | TRBV30 | AWRSAGGSYEQY
15 | TRBJ2-3 | TRBD2 | TRBV5-1 | ASSRLAGGLSTDTQY
13 | TRBJ2-5 | . | TRBV5-1 | ASSLFAGAQETQY
12 | TRBJ2-2 | . | TRBV19 | ASSSQANTGELF
12 | TRBJ2-3 | . | TRBV5-1 | ASSPPSYTDTQY
18 | TRBJ1-1 | . | TRBV28 | ASSLVWGLGERLMNTEAF
14 | TRBJ2-2 | TRBD2 | TRBV19 | ASRGAGAPRTGELF
12 | TRBJ2-3 | TRBD1 | TRBV27 | ASSLQGYTDTQY
12 | TRBJ2-7 | . | TRBV19 | ASSMGLAAYEQY
12 | TRBJ1-1 | . | TRBV5-1 | ASSLGLKNTEAF
11 | TRBJ2-2 | . | TRBV7-6 | ASSLGHDGELF
13 | TRBJ2-3 | . | TRBV9 | ASSVLWASTDTQY
13 | TRBJ2-5 | . | TRBV4-3 | ASSQGITREETQY
13 | TRBJ2-5 | . | TRBV15 | ATSEPTSGGETQY
12 | TRBJ2-2 | TRBD1 | TRBV7-2 | ATKDRGGTGELF
12 | TRBJ2-1 | TRBD2 | TRBV5-1 | ASSLELAGASQF
17 | TRBJ2-6 | . | TRBV11-2 | ASPRDGSETPSGANVLT
14 | TRBJ1-5 | . | TRBV18 | ASSPRVGQPNQPQH
11 | TRBJ2-5 | . | TRBV18 | ASSTGLAETQY
16 | TRBJ2-3 | . | TRBV28 | ASSLGGYGRPGTDTQY
10 | TRBJ2-3 | TRBD1 | TRBV29-1 | SVDRDLDTQY
14 | TRBJ2-6 | . | TRBV5-1 | ASSLGISSGANVLT
9 | TRBJ1-1 | . | TRBV25-1 | ASSGFTEAF
13 | TRBJ2-1 | TRBD2 | TRBV9 | ASSVAGLAGGSQF
12 | TRBJ2-5 | . | TRBV7-9 | ASSLGQPAETQY
13 | TRBJ2-1 | TRBD2 | TRBV7-6 | ASSLGLAGNNEQF
13 | TRBJ2-7 | . | TRBV11-2 | ASSLYSAASYEQY
13 | TRBJ2-7 | TRBD2 | TRBV5-4 | ASSFRAGGPGEQY
11 | TRBJ1-1 | . | TRBV9 | ASSVEGFGEAF
15 | TRBJ1-1 | . | TRBV7-9 | ASSRRGGVSMNTEAF
14 | TRBJ2-5 | TRBD2 | TRBV30 | AWHKTTAGGGETQY
15 | TRBJ2-2 | TRBD1 | TRBV9 | ASSVAGQGPNTGELF
14 | TRBJ2-7 | TRBD1 | TRBV7-2 | ASSLDRDSGSYEQY
13 | TRBJ2-2 | . | TRBV10-3 | AISGQAVGTGELF
11 | TRBJ2-1 | . | TRBV12-5 | ASGFYNRIEQF
13 | TRBJ2-7 | . | TRBV28 | ASSLYSGASYEQY
13 | TRBJ2-7 | TRBD2 | TRBV5-1 | ASSSGLAGGEEQY
13 | TRBJ2-6 | . | TRBV2 | ASSERGYGANVLT
13 | TRBJ2-3 | . | TRBV9 | ASSTRHGYTDTQY
13 | TRBJ2-1 | TRBD2 | TRBV7-3 | ASSRGLAAYNEQF